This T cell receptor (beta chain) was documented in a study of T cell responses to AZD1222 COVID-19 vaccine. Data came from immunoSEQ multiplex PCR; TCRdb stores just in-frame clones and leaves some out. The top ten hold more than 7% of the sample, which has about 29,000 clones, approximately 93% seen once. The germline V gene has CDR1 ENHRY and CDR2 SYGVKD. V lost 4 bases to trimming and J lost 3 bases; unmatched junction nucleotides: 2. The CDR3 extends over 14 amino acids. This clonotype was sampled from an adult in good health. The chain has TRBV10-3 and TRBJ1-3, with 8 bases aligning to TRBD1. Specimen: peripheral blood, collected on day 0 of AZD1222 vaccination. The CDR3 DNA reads TGTGCCATCAGTGGACAGGGGTTTGGAAACACCATATATTTT. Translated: CAISGQGFGNTIYF.